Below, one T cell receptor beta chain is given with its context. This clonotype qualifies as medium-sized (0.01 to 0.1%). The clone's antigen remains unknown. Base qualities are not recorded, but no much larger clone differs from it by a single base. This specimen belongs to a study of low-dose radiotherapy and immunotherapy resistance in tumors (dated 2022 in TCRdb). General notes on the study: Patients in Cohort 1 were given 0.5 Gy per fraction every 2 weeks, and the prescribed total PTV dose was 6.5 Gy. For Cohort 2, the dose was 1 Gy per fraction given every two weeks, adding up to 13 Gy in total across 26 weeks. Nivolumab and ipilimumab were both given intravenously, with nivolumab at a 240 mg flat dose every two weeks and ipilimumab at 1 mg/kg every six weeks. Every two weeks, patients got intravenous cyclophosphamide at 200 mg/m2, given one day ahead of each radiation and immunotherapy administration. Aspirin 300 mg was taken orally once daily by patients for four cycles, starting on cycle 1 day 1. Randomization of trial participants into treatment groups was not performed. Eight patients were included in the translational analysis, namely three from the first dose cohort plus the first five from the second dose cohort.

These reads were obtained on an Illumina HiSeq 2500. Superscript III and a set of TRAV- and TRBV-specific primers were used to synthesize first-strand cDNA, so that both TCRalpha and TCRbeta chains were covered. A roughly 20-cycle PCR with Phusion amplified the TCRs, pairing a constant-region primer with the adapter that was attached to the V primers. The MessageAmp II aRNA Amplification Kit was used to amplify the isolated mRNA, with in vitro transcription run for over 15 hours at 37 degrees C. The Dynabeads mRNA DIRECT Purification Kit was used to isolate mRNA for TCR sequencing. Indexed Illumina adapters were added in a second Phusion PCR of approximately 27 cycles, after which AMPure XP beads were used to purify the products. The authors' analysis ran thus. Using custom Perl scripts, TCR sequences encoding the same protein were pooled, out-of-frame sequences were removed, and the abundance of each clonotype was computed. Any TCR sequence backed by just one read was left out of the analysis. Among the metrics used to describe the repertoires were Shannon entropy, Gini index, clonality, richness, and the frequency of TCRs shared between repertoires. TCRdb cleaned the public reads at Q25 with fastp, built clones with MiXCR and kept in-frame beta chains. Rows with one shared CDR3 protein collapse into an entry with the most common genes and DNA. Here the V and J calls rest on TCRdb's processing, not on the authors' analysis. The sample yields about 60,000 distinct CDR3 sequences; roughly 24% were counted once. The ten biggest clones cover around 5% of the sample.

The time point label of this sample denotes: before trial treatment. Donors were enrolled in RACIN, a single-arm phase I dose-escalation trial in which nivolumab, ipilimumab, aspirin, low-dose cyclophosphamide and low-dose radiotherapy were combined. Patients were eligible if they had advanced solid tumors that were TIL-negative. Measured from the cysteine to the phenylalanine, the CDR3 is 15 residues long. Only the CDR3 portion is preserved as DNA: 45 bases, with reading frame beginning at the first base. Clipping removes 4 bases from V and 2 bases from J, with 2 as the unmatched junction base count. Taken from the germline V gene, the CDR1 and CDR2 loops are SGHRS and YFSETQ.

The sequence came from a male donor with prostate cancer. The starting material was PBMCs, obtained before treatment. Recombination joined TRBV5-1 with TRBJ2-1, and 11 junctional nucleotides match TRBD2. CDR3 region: CASSTTSGAYNEQFF. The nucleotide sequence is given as TGCGCCAGCAGCACGACTAGCGGGGCCTACAATGAGCAGTTCTTC.